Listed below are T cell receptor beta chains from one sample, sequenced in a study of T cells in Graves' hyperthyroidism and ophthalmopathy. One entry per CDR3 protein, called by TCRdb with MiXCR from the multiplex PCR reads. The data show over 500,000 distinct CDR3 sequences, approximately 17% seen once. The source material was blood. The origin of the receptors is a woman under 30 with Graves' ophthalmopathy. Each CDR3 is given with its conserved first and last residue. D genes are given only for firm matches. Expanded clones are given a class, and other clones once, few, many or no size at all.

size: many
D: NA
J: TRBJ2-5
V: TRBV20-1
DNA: TGCAGTGCCATAGCGGACGGCCAAGAGACCCAGTACTTC
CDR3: CSAIADGQETQYF

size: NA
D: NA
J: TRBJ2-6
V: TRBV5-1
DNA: TGCGCCAGCAGCTTGGTGGGTGGGGCCAACGTCCTGACTTTC
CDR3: CASSLVGGANVLTF

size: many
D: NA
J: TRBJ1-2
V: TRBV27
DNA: TGTGCCAGCAGCCCTAGGGGCGGGAGCAATAACTATGGCTACACCTTC
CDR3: CASSPRGGSNNYGYTF

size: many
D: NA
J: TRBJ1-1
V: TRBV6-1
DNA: TGTGCCAGCAGCGACGAGGGGGATTTGAACACTGAAGCTTTCTTT
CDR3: CASSDEGDLNTEAFF

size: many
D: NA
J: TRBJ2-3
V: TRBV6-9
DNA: TGTGCCAGCAGTTCTAGCGTCCTCGGCACAGATACGCAGTATTTT
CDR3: CASSSSVLGTDTQYF

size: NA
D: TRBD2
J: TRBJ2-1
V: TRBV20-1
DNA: TGCAGTGCTAGGGCGGGACTAGCGGGAGACAATGAGCAGTTCTTC
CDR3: CSARAGLAGDNEQFF

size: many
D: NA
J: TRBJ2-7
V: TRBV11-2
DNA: TGTGCCAGCAACCAAGCCTCGGAGCAGTACTTC
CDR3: CASNQASEQYF

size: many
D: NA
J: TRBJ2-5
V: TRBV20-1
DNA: TGCAGTGCTAGAGATTTCGGACAGCAAGAGACCCAGTACTTC
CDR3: CSARDFGQQETQYF

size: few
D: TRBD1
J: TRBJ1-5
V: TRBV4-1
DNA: TGCGCCAGCAGCCCCACCGGGACAGGGGGCTTAGATCAGCCCCAGCATTTT
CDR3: CASSPTGTGGLDQPQHF

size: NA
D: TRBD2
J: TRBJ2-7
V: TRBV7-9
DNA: TGTGCCAGCAGCTCCGGGACTAGCGGGAGGGCCTACGAGCAGTACTTC
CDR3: CASSSGTSGRAYEQYF

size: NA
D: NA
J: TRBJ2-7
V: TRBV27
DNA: TGTGCCAGCAGTTGGGCAGGGGGGGATTCCTACGAGCAGTACTTC
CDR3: CASSWAGGDSYEQYF

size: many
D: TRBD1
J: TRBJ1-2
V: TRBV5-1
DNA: TGCGCCAGCAGCTCCGGACAGGCGGGGACCTATGGCTACACCTTC
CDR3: CASSSGQAGTYGYTF

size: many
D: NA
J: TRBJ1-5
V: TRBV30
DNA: TGTGCCTGGAGTGTACGTGTGGGTCAGCCCCAGCATTTT
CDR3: CAWSVRVGQPQHF

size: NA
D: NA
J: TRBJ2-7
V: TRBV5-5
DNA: TGTGCCAGCAGCTTGGAGGGGGGCGCAAGTGACGAGCAGTACTTC
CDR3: CASSLEGGASDEQYF

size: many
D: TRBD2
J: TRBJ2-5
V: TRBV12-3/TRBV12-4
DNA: TGTGCCAGCAGCTGGGCGGGGGGGACCCAGTACTTC
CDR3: CASSWAGGTQYF

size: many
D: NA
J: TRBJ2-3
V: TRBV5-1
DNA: TGCGCCAGCAGCTTGGATCAGCCCACAGATACGCAGTATTTT
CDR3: CASSLDQPTDTQYF

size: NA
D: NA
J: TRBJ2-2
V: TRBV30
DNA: TGTGCCTGGAGTGTTTCGTCGACAGCCGGGGAGCTGTTTTTT
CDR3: CAWSVSSTAGELFF

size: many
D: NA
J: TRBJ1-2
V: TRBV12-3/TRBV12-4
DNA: TGTGCCAGCAGTTTGGGCCAGGGAGGGGAGGTAGGCTATGGCTACACCTTC
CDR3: CASSLGQGGEVGYGYTF

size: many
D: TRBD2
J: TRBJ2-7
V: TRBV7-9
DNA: TGTGCCAGCAATTTCCCAGCGGGGGTGCAGTACTTC
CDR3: CASNFPAGVQYF

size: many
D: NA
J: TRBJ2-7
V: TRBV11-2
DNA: TGTGCCAGCAGCTTATGGGACGGGACCTACGAGCAGTACTTC
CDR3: CASSLWDGTYEQYF

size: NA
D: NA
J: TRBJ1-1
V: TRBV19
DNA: TGTGCCAGTAGTATAGGGACGTGGAACACTGAAGCTTTCTTT
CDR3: CASSIGTWNTEAFF

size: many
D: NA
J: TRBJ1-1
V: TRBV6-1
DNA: TGTGCCAGCAGTTTCAAGGGGCACACTGAAGCTTTCTTT
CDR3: CASSFKGHTEAFF

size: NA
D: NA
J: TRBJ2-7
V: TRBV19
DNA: TGTGCCAGTAGAGGGGGACTCACCTACGAGCAGTACTTC
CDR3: CASRGGLTYEQYF

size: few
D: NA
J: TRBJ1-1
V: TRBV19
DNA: TGTGCCAGTAGTTTTCCCGGGACGAGGACTGAAGCTTTCTTT
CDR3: CASSFPGTRTEAFF